These T cell receptor beta chains were read from a single sample in a study of T cells after yellow fever vaccination. One entry per CDR3 protein, called by TCRdb with MiXCR from the 5' RACE reads. The sample yields hundreds of thousands of distinct CDR3 sequences, about 13% seen once. Source: PBMCs, taken on the day of the yellow fever booster vaccination. These receptors were obtained from a man aged 30 to 45 who received the YFV17D yellow fever vaccine. The CDR3 runs from the conserved cysteine through the conserved F or W. The D gene is left open where the match is weak. Some rows have no size entry. The others give once, few or many, or a class for an expanded clone.

j_call clone_size v_call cdr3_length d_call cdr3_aa cdr3_nt
TRBJ2-7 few TRBV7-2 14 TRBD1 CASSKQGSEDEQYF TGTGCCAGCAGCAAACAGGGGAGTGAGGACGAGCAGTACTTC
TRBJ2-3 few TRBV6-5 15 TRBD2 CASSSHAGVGDTQYF TGTGCCAGCAGTTCGCATGCGGGAGTAGGAGATACGCAGTATTTT
TRBJ2-2 few TRBV5-1 17 TRBD1 CARLNRGTGKNTGELFF TGCGCCAGGTTAAACAGGGGGACAGGGAAGAACACCGGGGAGCTGTTTTTT
TRBJ2-7 once TRBV20-1 14 . CSARDPGSPLGQYF TGCAGTGCTAGAGATCCTGGCAGCCCTCTGGGGCAGTACTTC
TRBJ2-7 few TRBV18 15 TRBD1 CASSSGQGASYEQYF TGTGCCAGCTCATCTGGACAGGGGGCCTCCTACGAGCAGTACTTC
TRBJ1-1 . TRBV6-8 14 . CASSLASGNTEAFF TGTGCCAGCAGTTTGGCCTCAGGGAACACTGAAGCTTTCTTT
TRBJ2-2 few TRBV4-3 17 TRBD2 CASSHPLGLAGPGELFF TGCGCCAGCAGCCACCCCTTGGGACTAGCGGGACCCGGGGAGCTGTTTTTT
TRBJ2-3 . TRBV4-3 15 . CASSQGGTASDTQYF TGCGCCAGCAGCCAAGGTGGGACGGCCTCAGATACGCAGTATTTT
TRBJ2-1 . TRBV4-2 15 . CASSQSGGLYNEQFF TGTGCCAGCAGCCAAAGTGGGGGATTATACAATGAGCAGTTCTTC
TRBJ2-5 once TRBV28 14 TRBD1 CASSSPGTEETQYF TGTGCCAGCAGTTCCCCTGGGACAGAAGAGACCCAGTACTTC